The clone carrying this T cell receptor beta chain was observed a few times. These data belong to a study of T cells of healthy individuals. The V end was cut by 4 bases, the J end by 0 bases, with 12 bases between. Germline CDR1 DFQATT, CDR2 SNEGSKA (reference sequence). The CDR3 has 14 residues. From the 5' RACE reads, TCRdb called clonotypes with MiXCR, one entry per CDR3 protein. This sample has about 82,000 distinct CDR3 sequences, with roughly 5.1% found just once. The sequence was obtained from a female donor in good health. The chain joins TRBV20-1 to TRBJ1-1; D is uncertain. The CDR3 region has the DNA TGCAGTGCTACCCCGTACAGATTGAACACTGAAGCTTTCTTT. This gives the protein CSATPYRLNTEAFF.